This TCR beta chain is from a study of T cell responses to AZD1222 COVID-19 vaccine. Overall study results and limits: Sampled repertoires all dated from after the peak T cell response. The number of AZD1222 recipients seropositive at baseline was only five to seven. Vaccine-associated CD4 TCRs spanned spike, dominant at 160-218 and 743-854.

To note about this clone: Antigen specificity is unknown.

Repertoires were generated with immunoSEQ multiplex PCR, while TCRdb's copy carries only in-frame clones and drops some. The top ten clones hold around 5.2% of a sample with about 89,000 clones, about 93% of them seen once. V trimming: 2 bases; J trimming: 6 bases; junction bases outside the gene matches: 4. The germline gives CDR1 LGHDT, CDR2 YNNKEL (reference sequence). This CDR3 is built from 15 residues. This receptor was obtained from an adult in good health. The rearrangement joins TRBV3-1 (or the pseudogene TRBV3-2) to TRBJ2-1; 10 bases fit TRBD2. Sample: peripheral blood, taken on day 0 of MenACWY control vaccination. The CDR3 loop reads CASSQPSGSGNEQFF. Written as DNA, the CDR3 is TGTGCCAGCAGCCAACCTAGCGGGAGTGGCAATGAGCAGTTCTTC.